This T cell receptor beta chain was sequenced in a study of T cells in Graves' hyperthyroidism and ophthalmopathy. Study-wide results and limits: A model using 13 V-J features told ophthalmopathy apart from stable hyperthyroidism. The model made its ophthalmopathy prediction, and onset followed a median approximately six months later.

J gave up 4 bases and V 6 bases, and 13 bases lay outside the gene matches. The CDR3 is made up of 15 amino acids. The V gene's germline CDR1 is DFQATT and CDR2 SNEGSKA (reference sequence). A Clinical Activity Score of at least 3, a NOSPECS grade of at least 4 and a duration under 3 months were recorded in the ophthalmopathy patients. PBMCs were sourced from roughly 9.3 ml fresh peripheral blood. TCR beta CDR3 regions were amplified from RNA transcripts. The TCR CDR3 was amplified in a first-round RT-PCR using the HTBI primer set. Via MiXCR, TCRdb re-called the multiplex PCR reads, giving one row per CDR3 protein. The sample carries 500,000 to 800,000 distinct CDR3 sequences, roughly 15% recorded once. This clonotype was recorded at least ten times. Its antigen remains unidentified.

The chain uses TRBV20-1 and TRBJ2-7; 9 bases line up with TRBD2. This sequence was found in a woman aged 45-65 years with Graves' ophthalmopathy. The sample comprised blood. The CDR3 is CSATGALAGAYEQYF. The DNA of the CDR3 is TGCAGTGCCACGGGGGCCTTAGCGGGAGCTTACGAGCAGTACTTC.